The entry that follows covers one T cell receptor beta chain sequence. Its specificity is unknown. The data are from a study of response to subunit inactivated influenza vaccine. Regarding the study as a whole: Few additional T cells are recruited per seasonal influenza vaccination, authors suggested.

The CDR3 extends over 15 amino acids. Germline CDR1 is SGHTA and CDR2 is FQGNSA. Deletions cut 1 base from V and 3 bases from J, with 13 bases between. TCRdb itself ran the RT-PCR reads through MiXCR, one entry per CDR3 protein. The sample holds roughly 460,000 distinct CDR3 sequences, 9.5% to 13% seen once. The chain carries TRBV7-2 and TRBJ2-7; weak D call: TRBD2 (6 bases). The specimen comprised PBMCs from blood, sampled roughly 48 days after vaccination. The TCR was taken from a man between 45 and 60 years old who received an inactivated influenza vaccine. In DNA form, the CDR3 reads TGTGCCAGCAGCTTAGGACTAGGAGGGTACTACGAGCAGTACTTC. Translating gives CASSLGLGGYYEQYF.